Each of the 27 T cell receptor beta chains below was sequenced from the same sample in a study of blood T cell repertoires in COVID-19. TCRdb's table, derived via immunoSEQ multiplex PCR, lists solely in-frame clones and lacks some. The table shows 200,000 to 300,000 clones, with approximately 82% occurring only once. The specimen was peripheral blood. All receptors come from a woman of 80 years or more with acute or convalescent COVID-19.

The chain recombines TRBV5-4 with TRBJ2-7; D might be TRBD2 (5 bases). Germline CDR1 reads SGHNT; CDR2 reads YYREEE (reference sequence). This CDR3 has 16 residues. Trimming cost V 0 bases and J 5 bases, with 18 bases left between them. The CDR3 bases are TGTGCCAGCAGCTTGGGAGAGAGGGCTCGGCGAGACGAGCAGTACTTC. It yields the protein CASSLGERARRDEQYF.

This clone is a singleton in its sample. The chain couples TRBV29-1 to TRBJ2-1; D may be TRBD2 (5 bases). Trimming removed 2 bases at V and 10 bases at J, with 15 bases between. Per germline, CDR1 SQVTM and CDR2 ANQGSEA. This CDR3 has 13 residues. CDR3 nucleotide sequence: TGCAGCGTTGAATGGACTGGGGATCGGGAGCAGTTCTTC. Protein sequence: CSVEWTGDREQFF.

V usage is TRBV28 and J usage is TRBJ2-5; TRBD2 aligns across 7 bases. V was clipped by 3 bases and J by 4 bases; unmatched bases: 11. The CDR3 runs 16 residues. In germline, CDR1 is MDHEN, CDR2 SYDVKM. CDR3: CASSFLPGGGRETQYF. The CDR3, as DNA: TGTGCCAGCAGTTTCCTCCCTGGGGGGGGGAGAGAGACCCAGTACTTC.

V gene TRBV5-1 combines with J gene TRBJ2-7; 8 positions match TRBD1. J gave up 2 bases and V 2 bases, and 9 bases lay outside the gene matches. The CDR3 is 16 residues long. Germline-derived CDR1 and CDR2 are SGHRS and YFSETQ. The CDR3 DNA follows: TGCGCCAGCAGCTTTACAGGGGGTATGGGGACCTACGAGCAGTACTTC. Translated: CASSFTGGMGTYEQYF.

V usage is TRBV18 and J usage is TRBJ1-3; possible D gene TRBD1, 6 bases. The ends were cut back, 3 bases at V and 3 bases at J, with 12 bases in the middle. Germline values: CDR1 KGHSH, CDR2 LQKENI. The length of the CDR3 is 15 residues. CDR3 nucleotides: TGTGCCAGCTCACCTCTATCGGGACATGGAAACACCATATATTTT. Its protein is CASSPLSGHGNTIYF.

The genes are TRBV5-4 and TRBJ1-1, with no clear D. V was shortened by 7 bases and J by 0 bases, with 4 bases between the two germline ends. The CDR3 runs 11 residues. Per germline, CDR1 SGHNT and CDR2 YYREEE (reference sequence). The CDR3 protein is CASGMNTEAFF. The DNA of the CDR3 is TGTGCCAGCGGCATGAACACTGAAGCTTTCTTT.

The chain links TRBV28 to TRBJ2-2; tentative D call: TRBD2 (6 bases). V lost 2 bases and J 6 bases, leaving 13 bases between the germline ends. The CDR3 length is 15 residues. Germline CDR1 MDHEN, CDR2 SYDVKM. The CDR3 sequence is CASSLGGTYSGELFF. Here the CDR3 DNA reads TGTGCCAGCAGTTTAGGCGGGACGTACTCCGGGGAGCTGTTTTTT. Together with reference TRBV28 and TRBJ2-2, the CDR3 gives the full variable domain: DVKVTQSSRYLVKRTGEKVFLECVQDMDHENMFWYRQDPGLGLRLIYFSYDVKMKEKGDIPEGYSVSREKKERFSLILESASTNQTSMYLCASSLGGTYSGELFFGEGSRLTVL.

The V call is TRBV7-2, the J call TRBJ1-1, with D perhaps TRBD1 (5 bases). V was shortened by 3 bases and J by 3 bases, with 14 bases between the two germline ends. The germline CDR1 and CDR2 sequences are SGHTA and FQGNSA. The CDR3 consists of 15 residues. CDR3 sequence (DNA): TGTGCCAGCAGCTTTTTCAGGGTTAGGGACACTGAAGCTTTCTTT. The encoded protein is CASSFFRVRDTEAFF. Full variable domain (rest looked up from reference TRBV7-2 and TRBJ1-1): GAGVSQSPSNKVTEKGKDVELRCDPISGHTALYWYRQSLGQGLEFLIYFQGNSAPDKSGLPSDRFSAERTGGSVSTLTIQRTQQEDSAVYLCASSFFRVRDTEAFFGQGTRLTVV.

The chain employs TRBV9 and TRBJ2-7; TRBD2 matches 10 bases. The CDR3 is 15 residues long. V dropped 4 bases and J dropped 1; count of bases not matched to a gene: 5. Germline CDR1 SGDLS, CDR2 YYNGEE. CDR3 residues: CASSPGTSVSYEQYF. CDR3 bases: TGTGCCAGCAGCCCCGGGACTAGCGTATCCTACGAGCAGTACTTC.

The V and J genes are TRBV7-7 and TRBJ2-1; TRBD1 is a possible D gene (6 bases). Trimming stripped 5 bases from V and 3 bases from J, with 11 bases between. This CDR3 region has 14 residues. The germline gives CDR1 SSHAT, CDR2 FNYEAQ (reference sequence). The CDR3 nucleotides are TGTGCCAGCAGCCTCCTAGGGGGCTACAATGAGCAGTTCTTC. This translates into CASSLLGGYNEQFF.

The chain couples TRBV19 to TRBJ2-7, with 9 nucleotides matching TRBD1. Germline CDR1 reads LNHDA; CDR2 reads SQIVND (reference sequence). The length of the CDR3 is 15 residues. The V segment lost 3 bases and the J segment 0 bases; nucleotides outside the gene matches: 3. CDR3 sequence (DNA): TGTGCCAGTAGTATCGGACAGGGGAGCTCCTACGAGCAGTACTTC. It translates to CASSIGQGSSYEQYF.

The V call is TRBV3-1 (or the pseudogene TRBV3-2), the J call TRBJ1-3; D call uncertain. The V gene lost 1 base and the J gene lost 0 bases, with 10 bases spanning the gap. The CDR3 runs to 16 residues. Germline V gene lookup returns CDR1 LGHDT and CDR2 YNNKEL (reference sequence). This CDR3 is CASSQGRRISGNTIYF. Here the CDR3 DNA reads TGTGCCAGCAGCCAAGGTCGGCGGATCTCTGGAAACACCATATATTTT.

The genes are TRBV28 and TRBJ1-2; 8 nucleotides line up with TRBD1. Germline CDR1 and CDR2: MDHEN and SYDVKM. The CDR3 sequence is 16 residues long. The J segment lost 4 bases and the V segment lost 1 base, leaving 8 bases of the junction unmatched. The CDR3 DNA sequence: TGTGCCAGCAGTTTATACCAGGGGGCGATAGGCTATGGCTACACCTTC. It specifies CASSLYQGAIGYGYTF.

The J gene is TRBJ1-2, the V gene TRBV10-3; 7 bases are shared with TRBD1. J gave up 6 bases and V 7 bases, and 14 bases lay outside the gene matches. CDR3 length: 15 residues. The germline gives CDR1 ENHRY, CDR2 SYGVKD. The CDR3 protein is CAITDRLDRIDGYTF. Here the CDR3 DNA reads TGTGCCATCACGGACCGACTGGACAGGATCGATGGCTACACCTTC.

This clone was recorded only once. The V gene is TRBV5-1, the J gene TRBJ2-1; no clear D. This CDR3 comprises 15 residues. Trimming stripped 2 bases from V and 0 bases from J, with 9 bases between. In germline, CDR1 is SGHRS, CDR2 YFSETQ. The CDR3 DNA is TGCGCCAGCAGCTTTGCGGATGTCTCCTACAATGAGCAGTTCTTC. Translation: CASSFADVSYNEQFF.

The rearrangement links TRBV28 to TRBJ2-1, with 14 bases identical to TRBD2. V lost 2 bases, J lost 3 bases, and 15 bases stayed unmatched. The CDR3 spans 21 residues. Germline CDR1 reads MDHEN; CDR2 reads SYDVKM. CDR3 bases: TGTGCCAGCAGTTTACCCCCACCCGGGACTAGCGGGAGAGGGATCTACAATGAGCAGTTCTTC. This sequence encodes CASSLPPPGTSGRGIYNEQFF.

V and J are TRBV27 and TRBJ2-3, with 7 bases lining up with TRBD1. Looked up from germline, CDR1 is MNHEY and CDR2 is SMNVEV (reference sequence). V was pared by 5 bases and J by 4 bases, with 6 bases of the junction left unmatched. This CDR3 region has 14 residues. This CDR3 reads CASSTRTGSDTQYF. The CDR3 DNA is TGTGCCAGCAGTACCAGGACAGGATCAGATACGCAGTATTTT.

This clone was seen a few times. The chain carries TRBV11-2 and TRBJ1-3; 9 positions match TRBD1. Germline loops: CDR1 SGHAT, CDR2 FQNNGV. There are 15 residues in the CDR3. V trimming: 2 bases; J trimming: 4 bases; junction bases outside the gene matches: 3. The CDR3 coding sequence is TGTGCCAGCAGCTTATGGACAGGGGAAGGAAACACCATATATTTT. Amino acids: CASSLWTGEGNTIYF.

The gene calls are TRBV24-1 and TRBJ1-2; the match to TRBD1 covers 9 bases. The CDR3 totals 14 residues. Germline V gene sequence: CDR1 KGHDR, CDR2 SFDVKD. Trimming took 2 bases from V and 4 from J; bases not matched to a gene: 1. CDR3 sequence reads: CATSDSDRGYGYTF. CDR3 DNA sequence: TGTGCCACCAGTGATTCGGACAGGGGCTATGGCTACACCTTC.

This clone was seen only once. The rearrangement links TRBV12-5 to TRBJ2-5; possible D gene TRBD1, 6 bases. V gave up 4 bases and J gave up 0 bases, with 12 bases separating them. The CDR3 runs 15 residues. Germline V gene lookup returns CDR1 LGHNT and CDR2 FRNRAP. CDR3 nucleotide sequence: TGTGCTAGTGGTTCCGGACAGTCGTACCAAGAGACCCAGTACTTC. The encoded protein is CASGSGQSYQETQYF.

Points on this clone: The same CDR3 can be traced to other DNA sequences in this sample. In DNA, the CDR3 is TGTGCCAGCAGCTTATCGGGTTACGAGCAGTACTTC. Its translation: CASSLSGYEQYF. The genes are TRBV7-9 and TRBJ2-7; the D is unclear. CDR1 and CDR2 (germline): SEHNR, FQNEAQ (reference sequence). The CDR3 is 12 amino acids. Between the trimmed V and J ends, which lost 2 bases and 4 bases, there was a span of 6 bases.

This clone has only one observation. The chain is built from TRBV9 and TRBJ1-1, with 7 bases matching TRBD1. Trimming took 3 bases from V and 2 from J; bases not matched to a gene: 4. Germline CDR1 is SGDLS and CDR2 is YYNGEE. There are 14 residues in the CDR3. The DNA for the CDR3 is TGTGCCAGCAGCGCGCAGGGGGGTAACACTGAAGCTTTCTTT. Translating gives CASSAQGGNTEAFF. The whole variable domain, filled in from reference TRBV9 and TRBJ1-1, reads DSGVTQTPKHLITATGQRVTLRCSPRSGDLSVYWYQQSLDQGLQFLIQYYNGEERAKGNILERFSAQQFPDLHSELNLSSLELGDSALYFCASSAQGGNTEAFFGQGTRLTVV.

In DNA form, the CDR3 reads TGTGCCAGCAGTCCCCGTGTCGGGGAGCTGTTTTTT. It is translated as CASSPRVGELFF. The chain is built from TRBV12-3 or TRBV12-4 and TRBJ2-2; D gene unclear. Trimming removed 5 bases from V and 7 bases from J, with 8 bases in between. This CDR3 has 12 amino acids.

V usage is TRBV12-3 or TRBV12-4 and J usage is TRBJ1-5, with 7 bases fitting TRBD1. The ends lost 6 bases at V and 5 bases at J; junction bases unmatched: 4. The CDR3 totals 13 residues. The CDR3 protein is CASRSTGDQPQHF. The CDR3 nucleotides read TGTGCCAGCAGGTCAACAGGGGATCAGCCCCAGCATTTT.

This chain connects TRBV3-1 (or the pseudogene TRBV3-2) to TRBJ2-5, with 10 bases identical to TRBD2. With 3 bases clipped from V and 2 bases from J, the junction kept 3 bases outside the gene matches. The CDR3 loop spans 15 amino acids. Germline lookup yields CDR1 LGHDT and CDR2 YNNKEL (reference sequence). The DNA for the CDR3 is TGTGCCAGCAGCCACCGGACTAGCGGACAAGAGACCCAGTACTTC. It codes for CASSHRTSGQETQYF.

The V gene is TRBV7-2, the J gene TRBJ1-1; D uncertain. The V end lost 3 bases, the J end lost 1 base, and 9 bases lay between the germline ends. The CDR3 totals 14 residues. In germline, CDR1 is SGHTA, CDR2 FQGNSA. The CDR3 nucleotides read TGTGCCAGCAGCTTCGGGTTCGCGAACACTGAAGCTTTCTTT. This translates into CASSFGFANTEAFF. Filled out from reference TRBV7-2 and TRBJ1-1, the complete variable domain reads GAGVSQSPSNKVTEKGKDVELRCDPISGHTALYWYRQSLGQGLEFLIYFQGNSAPDKSGLPSDRFSAERTGGSVSTLTIQRTQQEDSAVYLCASSFGFANTEAFFGQGTRLTVV.

This chain joins TRBV7-2 and TRBJ2-5; D is uncertain. Trimming cost V 1 base and J 2 bases, with 11 bases left between them. The V gene's germline CDR1 is SGHTA and CDR2 FQGNSA. This CDR3 is 15 amino acids long. DNA of the CDR3: TGTGCCAGCAGCTTAGTCGCAGGTCAGCAAGAGACCCAGTACTTC. It encodes CASSLVAGQQETQYF. Complete variable domain (other parts from reference TRBV7-2 and TRBJ2-5): GAGVSQSPSNKVTEKGKDVELRCDPISGHTALYWYRQSLGQGLEFLIYFQGNSAPDKSGLPSDRFSAERTGGSVSTLTIQRTQQEDSAVYLCASSLVAGQQETQYFGPGTRLLVL.